The subject of this entry is one TCR beta chain. Its antigen is as yet unknown. The CDR3 is 14 amino acids. Germline CDR1 SGHVS, CDR2 FQNEAQ. Losses at the gene ends were 3 bases for V and 2 bases for J; bases not matched to a gene: 3. Sequencing used immunoSEQ multiplex PCR; TCRdb keeps in-frame clones, though not all of them. The sample yields roughly 23,000 clones, approximately 81% seen once. This sample was included in a study of cytotoxic CD8 clonotypes in ibrutinib-treated CLL. Study-level background: On average, each sample had roughly 250,000 productive templates and approximately 85,000 productive rearrangements. Findings and caveats of the study: Treatment saw public clonotypes, which were uncommon, either contract or stay stable. While tracking circulating CD8+ T-cell counts, baseline clonality exceeded that of age-matched healthy donors.

This rearrangement joins TRBV7-8 to TRBJ2-7; 8 bases fit TRBD1. The TCR comes from a human donor with chronic lymphocytic leukemia. The starting material was PBMCs, obtained before ibrutinib treatment. CDR3 residues: CASSFDRGPYEQYF. The CDR3 nucleotides are TGTGCCAGCAGCTTCGACAGGGGTCCCTACGAGCAGTACTTC.